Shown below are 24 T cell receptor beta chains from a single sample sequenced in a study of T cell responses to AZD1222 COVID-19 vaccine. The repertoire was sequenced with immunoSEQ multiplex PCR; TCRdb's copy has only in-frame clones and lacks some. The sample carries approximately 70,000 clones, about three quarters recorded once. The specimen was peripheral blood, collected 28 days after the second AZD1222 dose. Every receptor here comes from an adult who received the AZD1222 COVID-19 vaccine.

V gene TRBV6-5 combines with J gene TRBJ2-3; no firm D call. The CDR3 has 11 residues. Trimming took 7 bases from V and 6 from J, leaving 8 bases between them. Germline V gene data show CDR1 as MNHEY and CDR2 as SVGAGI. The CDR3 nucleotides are TGTGCCAGCAAAACCCCCGATACGCAGTATTTT. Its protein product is CASKTPDTQYF.

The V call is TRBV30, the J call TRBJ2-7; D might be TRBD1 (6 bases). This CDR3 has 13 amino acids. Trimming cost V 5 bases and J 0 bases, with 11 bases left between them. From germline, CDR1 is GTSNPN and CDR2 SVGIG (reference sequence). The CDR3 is CAWSPGASYEQYF. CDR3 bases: TGTGCCTGGTCTCCAGGGGCCTCCTACGAGCAGTACTTC. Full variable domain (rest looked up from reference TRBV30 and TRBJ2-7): SQTIHQWPATLVQPVGSPLSLECTVEGTSNPNLYWYRQAAGRGLQLLFYSVGIGQISSEVPQNLSASRPQDRQFILSSKKLLLSDSGFYLCAWSPGASYEQYFGPGTRLTVT.

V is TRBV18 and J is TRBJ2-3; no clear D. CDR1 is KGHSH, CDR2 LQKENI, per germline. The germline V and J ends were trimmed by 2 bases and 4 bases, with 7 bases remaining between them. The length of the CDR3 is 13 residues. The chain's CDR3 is CASSPIDSDTQYF. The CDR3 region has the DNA TGTGCCAGCTCACCAATAGACTCAGATACGCAGTATTTT.

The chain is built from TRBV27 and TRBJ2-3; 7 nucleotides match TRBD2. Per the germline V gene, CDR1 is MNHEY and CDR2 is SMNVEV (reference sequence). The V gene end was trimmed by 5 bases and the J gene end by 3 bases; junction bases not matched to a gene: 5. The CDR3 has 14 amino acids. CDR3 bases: TGTGCCAGCAGTATAGCGGGTAGGACAGATACGCAGTATTTT. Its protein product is CASSIAGRTDTQYF.

CDR3 loop: CASSFWAGGRGTDTQYF. CDR3 DNA sequence: TGTGCCAGCAGCTTTTGGGCGGGGGGCCGAGGCACAGATACGCAGTATTTT. V usage is TRBV7-9 and J usage is TRBJ2-3, with 8 bases that match TRBD2. With 3 bases clipped from V and 1 base from J, the junction kept 9 bases outside the gene matches. The CDR3 has 17 amino acids. Per germline, CDR1 SEHNR and CDR2 FQNEAQ (reference sequence).

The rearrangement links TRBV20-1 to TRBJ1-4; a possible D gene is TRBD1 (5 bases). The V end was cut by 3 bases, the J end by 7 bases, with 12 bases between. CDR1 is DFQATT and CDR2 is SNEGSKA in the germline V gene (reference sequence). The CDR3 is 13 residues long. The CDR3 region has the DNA TGCAGTGCTAGTAGGGGTTTCGGTGAAAAACTGTTTTTT. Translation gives CSASRGFGEKLFF.

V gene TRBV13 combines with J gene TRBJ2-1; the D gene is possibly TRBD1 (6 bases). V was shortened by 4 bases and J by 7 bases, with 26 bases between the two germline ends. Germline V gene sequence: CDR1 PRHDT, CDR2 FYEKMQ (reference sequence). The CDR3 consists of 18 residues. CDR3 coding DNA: TGTGCCAGCAGCTCGACCACCAAAGCGAAGGGGGTTGGAAATGAGCAGTTCTTC. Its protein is CASSSTTKAKGVGNEQFF.

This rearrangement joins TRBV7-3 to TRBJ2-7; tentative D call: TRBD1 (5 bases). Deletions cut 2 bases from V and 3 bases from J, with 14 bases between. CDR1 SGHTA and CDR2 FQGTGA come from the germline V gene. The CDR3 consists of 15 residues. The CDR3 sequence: CASSLGKGAGYEQYF. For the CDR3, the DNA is TGTGCCAGCAGCTTAGGTAAAGGGGCAGGCTACGAGCAGTACTTC.

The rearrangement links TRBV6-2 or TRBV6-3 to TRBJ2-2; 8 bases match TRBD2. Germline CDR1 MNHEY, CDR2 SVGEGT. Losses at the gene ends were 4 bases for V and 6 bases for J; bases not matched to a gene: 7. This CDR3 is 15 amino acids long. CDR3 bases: TGTGCCAGCAGTTTGATTAGCGGGATACCCGGGGAGCTGTTTTTT. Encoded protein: CASSLISGIPGELFF.

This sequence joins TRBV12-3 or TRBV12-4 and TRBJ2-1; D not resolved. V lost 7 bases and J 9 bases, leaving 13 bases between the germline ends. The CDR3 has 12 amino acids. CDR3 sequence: CASIGPSGEQFF. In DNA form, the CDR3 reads TGTGCCAGCATCGGGCCATCCGGTGAGCAGTTCTTC.

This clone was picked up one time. Here the CDR3 DNA reads TGTGCGGGGAGTATGGGACAGGGATCAGATACGCAGTATTTT. Its protein product is CAGSMGQGSDTQYF. The chain has TRBV7-2 and TRBJ2-3, with 9 bases identical to TRBD1. CDR1 SGHTA and CDR2 FQGNSA come from the germline V gene. The CDR3 spans 14 residues.

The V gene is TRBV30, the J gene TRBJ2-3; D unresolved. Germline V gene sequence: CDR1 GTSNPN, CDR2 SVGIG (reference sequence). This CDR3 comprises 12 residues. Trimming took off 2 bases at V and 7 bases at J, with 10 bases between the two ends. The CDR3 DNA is TGTGCCTGGAGTCCAAGCTCGAATACGCAGTATTTT. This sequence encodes CAWSPSSNTQYF.

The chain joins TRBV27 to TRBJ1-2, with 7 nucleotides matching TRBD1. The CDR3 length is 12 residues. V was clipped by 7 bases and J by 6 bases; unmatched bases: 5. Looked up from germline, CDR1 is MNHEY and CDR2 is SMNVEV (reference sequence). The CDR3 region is CASKTGLNGYTF. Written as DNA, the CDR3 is TGTGCCAGCAAGACAGGGTTGAATGGCTACACCTTC.

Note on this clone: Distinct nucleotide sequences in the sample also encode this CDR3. CDR3 nucleotide sequence: TGTGCCAGCAGCCAAGTTGAGGGGGGTGGCTACACCTTC. Its translation is CASSQVEGGGYTF. V gene TRBV3-1 (or the pseudogene TRBV3-2) combines with J gene TRBJ1-2, with D possibly being TRBD1 (6 bases). The CDR3 covers 13 residues. Per germline, CDR1 LGHDT and CDR2 YNNKEL (reference sequence). The V end was cut by 1 base, the J end by 7 bases, with 10 bases between.

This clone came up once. The CDR3 sequence: CASSLGGNGYTF. Written as DNA, the CDR3 is TGTGCCAGCAGCTTAGGAGGGAATGGCTACACCTTC. The chain combines TRBV7-2 with TRBJ1-2; D gene unclear. V was pared by 1 base and J by 6 bases, with 6 bases between. Germline values: CDR1 SGHTA, CDR2 FQGNSA. There are 12 residues in the CDR3.

CDR3 loop: CASKEGASSYEQYF. The DNA of the CDR3 is TGTGCCAGCAAGGAGGGGGCGTCATCCTACGAGCAGTACTTC. The V gene is TRBV7-2, the J gene TRBJ2-7; D perhaps matches TRBD1 (7 bases). The germline V gene has CDR1 SGHTA and CDR2 FQGNSA. V was pared by 7 bases and J by 1 base, with 14 bases between. This CDR3 is built from 14 residues.

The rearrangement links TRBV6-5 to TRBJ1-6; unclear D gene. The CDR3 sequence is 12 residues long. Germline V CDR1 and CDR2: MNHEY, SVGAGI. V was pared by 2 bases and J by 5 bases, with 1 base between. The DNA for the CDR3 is TGTGCCAGCAGTTACAATAATTCACCCCTCCACTTT. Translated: CASSYNNSPLHF.

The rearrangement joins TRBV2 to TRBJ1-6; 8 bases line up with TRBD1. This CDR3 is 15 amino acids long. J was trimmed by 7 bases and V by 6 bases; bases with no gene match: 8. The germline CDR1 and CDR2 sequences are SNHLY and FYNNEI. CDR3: CASRRTGNINSPLHF. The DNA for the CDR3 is TGTGCCAGCAGGAGGACAGGGAATATCAATTCACCCCTCCACTTT.

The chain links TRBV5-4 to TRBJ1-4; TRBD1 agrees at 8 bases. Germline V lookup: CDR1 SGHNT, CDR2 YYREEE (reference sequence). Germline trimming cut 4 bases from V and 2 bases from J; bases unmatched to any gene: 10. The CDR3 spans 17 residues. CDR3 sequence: CASSTGGRTGTNEKLFF. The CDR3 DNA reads TGTGCCAGCAGCACGGGGGGGAGGACAGGGACTAATGAAAAACTGTTTTTT. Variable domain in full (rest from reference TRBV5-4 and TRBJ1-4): ETGVTQSPTHLIKTRGQQVTLRCSSQSGHNTVSWYQQALGQGPQFIFQYYREEENGRGNFPPRFSGLQFPNYSSELNVNALELDDSALYLCASSTGGRTGTNEKLFFGSGTQLSVL.

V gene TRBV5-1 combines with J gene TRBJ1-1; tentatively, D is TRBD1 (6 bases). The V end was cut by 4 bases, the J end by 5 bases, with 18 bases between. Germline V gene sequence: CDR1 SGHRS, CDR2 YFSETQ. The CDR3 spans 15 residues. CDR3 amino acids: CASSPTGLRKTEAFF. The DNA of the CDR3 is TGCGCCAGCAGCCCTACAGGGCTCCGGAAGACTGAAGCTTTCTTT.

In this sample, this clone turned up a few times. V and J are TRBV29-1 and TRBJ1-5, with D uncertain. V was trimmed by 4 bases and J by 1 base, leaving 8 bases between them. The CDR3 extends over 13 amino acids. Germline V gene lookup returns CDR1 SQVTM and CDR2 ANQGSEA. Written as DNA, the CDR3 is TGCAGCGTTGCCGCCGGCAGCAATCAGCCCCAGCATTTT. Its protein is CSVAAGSNQPQHF.

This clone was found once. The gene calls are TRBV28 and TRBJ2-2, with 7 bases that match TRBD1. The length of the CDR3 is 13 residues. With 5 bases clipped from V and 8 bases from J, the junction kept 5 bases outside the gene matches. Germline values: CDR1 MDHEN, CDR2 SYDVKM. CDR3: CASSEQGLGELFF. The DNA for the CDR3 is TGTGCCAGCAGTGAACAGGGGTTGGGGGAGCTGTTTTTT.

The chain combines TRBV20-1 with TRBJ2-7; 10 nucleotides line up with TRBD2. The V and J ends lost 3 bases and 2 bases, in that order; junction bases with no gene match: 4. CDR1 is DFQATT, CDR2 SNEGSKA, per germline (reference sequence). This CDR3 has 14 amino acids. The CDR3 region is CSASPGLAAYEQYF. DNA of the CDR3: TGCAGTGCTAGTCCCGGACTAGCGGCCTACGAGCAGTACTTC.

The CDR3 DNA sequence: TGTGCCACCAGCAGAGAAGGAAAATCCGAGCAGTACTTC. It specifies CATSREGKSEQYF. The chain carries TRBV15 and TRBJ2-7; no firm D call. The germline CDR1 and CDR2 sequences are LNHNV and YYDKDF (reference sequence). The CDR3 is 13 amino acids. V lost 0 bases and J 6 bases, leaving 9 bases between the germline ends.